The T cell receptor beta chain under discussion was sequenced for a study of tumor-infiltrating lymphocytes in primary liver carcinoma. Co-extraction of both nucleic acids (RNA and DNA) used roughly 20-33 mg of unsorted bulk tissue. This CDR3 region has 12 residues. The germline V gene encodes CDR1 SQVTM and CDR2 ANQGSEA. V was cut by 5 bases and J by 8 bases, with 15 bases left in between. Reverse transcription of approximately 500 ng total RNA with a constant-region primer produced TCR beta cDNA. A slightly modified ARM-PCR protocol with three nested multiplex PCR rounds produced these TCR beta libraries. Two initial PCR rounds of about 10 cycles each paired TRBV1-TRBV30 forward primers with a C-beta reverse primer. TCRdb processed the multiplex PCR reads anew with MiXCR; each CDR3 protein has one entry. The repertoire includes roughly 100,000 distinct CDR3 sequences, 55% to 80% of them detected once, and 9.5% to 15% sits in the top ten.

The chain combines TRBV29-1 with TRBJ1-1; the D is unclear. The sample consisted of liver tumor tissue from sampling region 2. Subset specified: tumor region T2, inferior pole. This TCR was recovered from a woman aged 55 to 70 with primary liver carcinoma and hepatitis B virus infection. The DNA of the CDR3 is TGCAGCGTTTCCCCGGAGAGTGAAGAAGCTTTCTTT. Translation gives CSVSPESEEAFF. The full variable domain, in which reference TRBV29-1 and TRBJ1-1 provide the parts outside the CDR3, is SAVISQKPSRDICQRGTSLTIQCQVDSQVTMMFWYRQQPGQSLTLIATANQGSEATYESGFVIDKFPISRPNLTFSTLTVSNMSPEDSSIYLCSVSPESEEAFFGQGTRLTVV.